This T cell receptor beta chain was recovered during a study of cytomegalovirus exposure and HLA in healthy donors. Study results and caveats: A later analysis found most CMV-associated TCR beta chains apparently HLA-restricted.

V was trimmed by 11 bases and J by 6 bases, leaving 14 bases between them. CDR3 length equals 13 residues. Germline CDR1 MGHDK, CDR2 SYGVNS. Vbeta (60) and Jbeta (13) primers were used in the PCR. Data came from immunoSEQ multiplex PCR; TCRdb stores just in-frame clones and leaves some out. The repertoire holds some 120,000 clones, with 60% to 85% as singletons. A few counts support this clone. Its antigen is not identified. Material for sequencing was PBMCs. The chain employs TRBV25-1 and TRBJ1-6, with D possibly matching TRBD1 (5 bases). This receptor was taken from a man aged 25 to 40 in good health and CMV-seronegative. The CDR3 loop is CASQTVPNSPLHF. DNA of the CDR3: TGTGCCTCCCAGACAGTACCTAATTCACCCCTCCACTTT.